Listed below are T cell receptor beta chains from one sample, sequenced in a study of identical twins. TCRdb called the 5' RACE reads again in MiXCR, with one record for every CDR3 protein. The table shows roughly 190,000 distinct CDR3 sequences, with more than 15% occurring only once. The data also belong to a second study, concerning T cells expressing NK-cell markers.

The sample was CD8+ T cells sorted from blood. The receptors stem from a woman aged 18 to 35 in good health. Each CDR3 is given with its conserved first and last residue. The order of the fields is D gene, clone size, V gene, J gene, CDR3 protein, CDR3 DNA. A D gene is named only where the DNA matches it firmly. Where a row states a size, it is once, few, many or the class of an expanded clone; other rows omit it.

d_call: -
clone_size: -
v_call: TRBV27
j_call: TRBJ1-2
cdr3_aa: CASSPLQGGLYGYTF
cdr3_nt: TGTGCCAGCAGTCCACTACAGGGTGGTTTATATGGCTACACCTTC

d_call: TRBD2
clone_size: few
v_call: TRBV7-9
j_call: TRBJ2-1
cdr3_aa: CASSLAGLAGNEQFF
cdr3_nt: TGTGCCAGCAGCTTAGCCGGACTAGCGGGGAATGAGCAGTTCTTC

d_call: -
clone_size: -
v_call: TRBV12-2
j_call: TRBJ2-5
cdr3_aa: CASRLGALWDRVSLETQYF
cdr3_nt: TGTGCAAGTCGCTTAGGGGCCTTGTGGGACAGGGTTTCGTTAGAGACCCAGTACTTC

d_call: TRBD1
clone_size: many
v_call: TRBV29-1
j_call: TRBJ2-7
cdr3_aa: CSVTGVHEQYF
cdr3_nt: TGCAGCGTGACAGGGGTTCACGAGCAGTACTTC

d_call: -
clone_size: -
v_call: TRBV5-1
j_call: TRBJ2-7
cdr3_aa: CASSLRVGPPSYEQYF
cdr3_nt: TGCGCCAGCAGCTTGAGGGTAGGGCCCCCTTCCTACGAGCAGTACTTC

d_call: -
clone_size: -
v_call: TRBV4-3
j_call: TRBJ2-2
cdr3_aa: CASSQDSGFGTGELFF
cdr3_nt: TGCGCCAGCAGCCAAGATTCGGGCTTTGGGACCGGGGAGCTGTTTTTT

d_call: -
clone_size: -
v_call: TRBV20-1
j_call: TRBJ2-1
cdr3_aa: CSASGTDFKEQFF
cdr3_nt: TGCAGTGCTAGCGGGACGGATTTCAAGGAGCAGTTCTTC

d_call: TRBD2
clone_size: many
v_call: TRBV20-1
j_call: TRBJ2-2
cdr3_aa: CSARDLAGDTGELFF
cdr3_nt: TGCAGTGCTAGAGATCTTGCGGGGGACACCGGGGAGCTGTTTTTT

d_call: -
clone_size: -
v_call: TRBV25-1
j_call: TRBJ1-6
cdr3_aa: CASSEYGVYNSPLHF
cdr3_nt: TGTGCCAGCAGTGAATACGGCGTTTATAATTCACCCCTCCACTTT

d_call: -
clone_size: few
v_call: TRBV7-9
j_call: TRBJ2-7
cdr3_aa: CASSSAGRVHEQYF
cdr3_nt: TGTGCCAGCAGCTCAGCGGGTCGGGTCCACGAGCAGTACTTC

d_call: TRBD2
clone_size: few
v_call: TRBV2
j_call: TRBJ2-3
cdr3_aa: CASSAGLAGGPTDTQYF
cdr3_nt: TGTGCCAGCAGTGCAGGGCTAGCGGGGGGGCCCACAGATACGCAGTATTTT

d_call: -
clone_size: few
v_call: TRBV7-9
j_call: TRBJ1-1
cdr3_aa: CAIDGGNTEAFF
cdr3_nt: TGTGCCATCGATGGAGGGAACACTGAAGCTTTCTTT

d_call: -
clone_size: -
v_call: TRBV9
j_call: TRBJ2-3
cdr3_aa: CASSVGGGDPTDTQYF
cdr3_nt: TGTGCCAGCAGCGTTGGTGGGGGAGACCCCACAGATACGCAGTATTTT

d_call: -
clone_size: many
v_call: TRBV9
j_call: TRBJ1-2
cdr3_aa: CASSTRGGYTF
cdr3_nt: TGTGCCAGCAGCACACGGGGAGGCTACACCTTC

d_call: -
clone_size: many
v_call: TRBV10-3
j_call: TRBJ2-1
cdr3_aa: CAISEGGNEQFF
cdr3_nt: TGTGCCATCAGTGAGGGGGGCAATGAGCAGTTCTTC

d_call: TRBD2
clone_size: few
v_call: TRBV3-1
j_call: TRBJ2-7
cdr3_aa: CASSSGLAGAYEQYF
cdr3_nt: TGTGCCAGCAGCTCGGGACTAGCGGGAGCCTACGAGCAGTACTTC

d_call: TRBD2
clone_size: few
v_call: TRBV30
j_call: TRBJ2-1
cdr3_aa: CAWAGVPLYNEQFF
cdr3_nt: TGTGCCTGGGCGGGAGTCCCCCTGTACAATGAGCAGTTCTTC

d_call: -
clone_size: few
v_call: TRBV5-1
j_call: TRBJ2-3
cdr3_aa: CASSLAGPADTQYF
cdr3_nt: TGCGCCAGCAGCTTGGCCGGGCCTGCTGATACGCAGTATTTT

d_call: -
clone_size: few
v_call: TRBV7-9
j_call: TRBJ2-2
cdr3_aa: CASSLSGGTTGELFF
cdr3_nt: TGTGCCAGCAGCTTAAGTGGCGGAACCACCGGGGAGCTGTTTTTT

d_call: -
clone_size: -
v_call: TRBV10-3
j_call: TRBJ2-2
cdr3_aa: CAITDSGATGELFF
cdr3_nt: TGTGCCATTACCGACAGCGGTGCCACCGGGGAGCTGTTTTTT

d_call: -
clone_size: few
v_call: TRBV5-1
j_call: TRBJ2-5
cdr3_aa: CASFGDAETQYF
cdr3_nt: TGCGCCAGCTTCGGAGACGCTGAGACCCAGTACTTC

d_call: -
clone_size: many
v_call: TRBV4-3
j_call: TRBJ1-2
cdr3_aa: CASSEQVEGPYGYTF
cdr3_nt: TGCGCCAGCAGCGAACAGGTCGAGGGTCCCTATGGCTACACCTTC

d_call: -
clone_size: few
v_call: TRBV7-2
j_call: TRBJ1-2
cdr3_aa: CASSPERAVYGYTF
cdr3_nt: TGTGCCAGCAGCCCCGAGAGGGCGGTCTATGGCTACACCTTC

d_call: -
clone_size: -
v_call: TRBV12-3/TRBV12-4
j_call: TRBJ1-1
cdr3_aa: CASSRLAGNTEAFF
cdr3_nt: TGTGCCAGCAGTCGCTTGGCGGGGAACACTGAAGCTTTCTTT

d_call: -
clone_size: few
v_call: TRBV9
j_call: TRBJ2-1
cdr3_aa: CASSVGSPADNEQFF
cdr3_nt: TGTGCCAGCAGCGTAGGTTCTCCGGCGGACAATGAGCAGTTCTTC

d_call: -
clone_size: many
v_call: TRBV9
j_call: TRBJ2-2
cdr3_aa: CASSVRSAGTYTGELFF
cdr3_nt: TGTGCCAGCAGCGTTCGTTCGGCAGGGACCTACACCGGGGAGCTGTTTTTT

d_call: TRBD2
clone_size: few
v_call: TRBV20-1
j_call: TRBJ2-7
cdr3_aa: CSARDLSGDSYEQYF
cdr3_nt: TGCAGTGCTAGAGACCTTAGCGGGGACTCCTACGAGCAGTACTTC

d_call: TRBD2
clone_size: few
v_call: TRBV3-1
j_call: TRBJ2-3
cdr3_aa: CASSQTSGRVGDTQYF
cdr3_nt: TGTGCCAGCAGCCAAACTAGCGGGAGGGTCGGAGATACGCAGTATTTT

d_call: TRBD2
clone_size: few
v_call: TRBV30
j_call: TRBJ2-1
cdr3_aa: CAWSEGTSGENEQFF
cdr3_nt: TGTGCCTGGAGTGAAGGTACTAGCGGGGAGAATGAGCAGTTCTTC

d_call: TRBD1
clone_size: few
v_call: TRBV2
j_call: TRBJ1-4
cdr3_aa: CASSVPTGSTEKLFF
cdr3_nt: TGTGCCAGCAGTGTTCCGACAGGGTCGACTGAAAAACTGTTTTTT

d_call: -
clone_size: few
v_call: TRBV29-1
j_call: TRBJ2-7
cdr3_aa: CSVPGASSYEQYF
cdr3_nt: TGCAGCGTTCCCGGGGCATCCTCCTACGAGCAGTACTTC

d_call: -
clone_size: -
v_call: TRBV20-1
j_call: TRBJ2-2
cdr3_aa: CSAPEENTGELFF
cdr3_nt: TGCAGTGCTCCCGAAGAGAACACCGGGGAGCTGTTTTTT

d_call: -
clone_size: few
v_call: TRBV25-1
j_call: TRBJ2-7
cdr3_aa: CASSEYNKGSYEQYF
cdr3_nt: TGTGCCAGCAGTGAATACAACAAGGGCTCCTACGAGCAGTACTTC

d_call: -
clone_size: -
v_call: TRBV11-2
j_call: TRBJ2-7
cdr3_aa: CASSFGASSYEQYF
cdr3_nt: TGTGCCAGCAGCTTCGGGGCGTCCTCCTACGAGCAGTACTTC

d_call: TRBD2
clone_size: -
v_call: TRBV18
j_call: TRBJ2-5
cdr3_aa: CASSPPRVAGVGETQYF
cdr3_nt: TGTGCCAGCTCACCACCGAGGGTAGCGGGAGTCGGAGAGACCCAGTACTTC

d_call: -
clone_size: few
v_call: TRBV30
j_call: TRBJ2-5
cdr3_aa: CALRAAEETQYF
cdr3_nt: TGTGCCTTAAGGGCGGCGGAGGAGACCCAGTACTTC

d_call: -
clone_size: few
v_call: TRBV6-6
j_call: TRBJ2-5
cdr3_aa: CASSNRAGETQYF
cdr3_nt: TGTGCCAGTAGCAACAGGGCAGGAGAGACCCAGTACTTC

d_call: TRBD1
clone_size: few
v_call: TRBV11-3
j_call: TRBJ1-2
cdr3_aa: CASTRGQGDMGDGYTF
cdr3_nt: TGTGCCAGCACCCGAGGACAGGGCGATATGGGCGATGGCTACACCTTC

d_call: TRBD1
clone_size: many
v_call: TRBV10-3
j_call: TRBJ1-2
cdr3_aa: CAISESGTANYGYTF
cdr3_nt: TGTGCCATCAGTGAGTCCGGGACAGCTAACTATGGCTACACCTTC

d_call: -
clone_size: few
v_call: TRBV7-2
j_call: TRBJ2-7
cdr3_aa: CASSLVGSGTYEQYF
cdr3_nt: TGTGCCAGCAGCTTAGTTGGTAGCGGTACCTACGAGCAGTACTTC

d_call: TRBD2
clone_size: -
v_call: TRBV6-2/TRBV6-3
j_call: TRBJ2-1
cdr3_aa: CASSYSTGGEQFF
cdr3_nt: TGTGCCAGCAGTTACTCGACGGGGGGTGAGCAGTTCTTC

d_call: TRBD2
clone_size: few
v_call: TRBV5-6
j_call: TRBJ2-7
cdr3_aa: CASSLGGGRNYEQYF
cdr3_nt: TGTGCCAGCAGTCTCGGGGGCGGGAGGAACTACGAGCAGTACTTC

d_call: TRBD1
clone_size: -
v_call: TRBV10-3
j_call: TRBJ2-7
cdr3_aa: CAISNRDRDEQYF
cdr3_nt: TGTGCCATCAGTAACCGGGACAGGGACGAGCAGTACTTC

d_call: TRBD1
clone_size: -
v_call: TRBV4-2
j_call: TRBJ2-7
cdr3_aa: CASSQDGGTGNEQYF
cdr3_nt: TGTGCCAGCAGCCAAGATGGCGGGACAGGGAACGAGCAGTACTTC

d_call: TRBD2
clone_size: few
v_call: TRBV15
j_call: TRBJ2-1
cdr3_aa: CATRREGLSGNNEQFF
cdr3_nt: TGTGCCACCAGGCGGGAGGGGCTGTCGGGGAACAATGAGCAGTTCTTC

d_call: TRBD1
clone_size: -
v_call: TRBV13
j_call: TRBJ1-2
cdr3_aa: CASSVPDRAYGYTF
cdr3_nt: TGTGCCAGCAGCGTACCCGACAGGGCATATGGCTACACCTTC

d_call: -
clone_size: many
v_call: TRBV12-3/TRBV12-4
j_call: TRBJ1-1
cdr3_aa: CASRGTEEAFF
cdr3_nt: TGTGCCAGCAGAGGGACGGAGGAAGCTTTCTTT

d_call: TRBD1
clone_size: -
v_call: TRBV7-9
j_call: TRBJ2-1
cdr3_aa: CASNYKQGSYNEQFF
cdr3_nt: TGTGCCAGCAACTACAAACAGGGGTCCTACAATGAGCAGTTCTTC

d_call: -
clone_size: -
v_call: TRBV30
j_call: TRBJ1-1
cdr3_aa: CAWSGVGLEAFF
cdr3_nt: TGTGCCTGGAGTGGGGTGGGGTTAGAAGCTTTCTTT

d_call: -
clone_size: -
v_call: TRBV9
j_call: TRBJ2-1
cdr3_aa: CASKGQSSYNEQFF
cdr3_nt: TGTGCCAGCAAGGGGCAAAGCTCCTACAATGAGCAGTTCTTC

d_call: TRBD2
clone_size: -
v_call: TRBV11-2
j_call: TRBJ2-7
cdr3_aa: CASSFKASGDFYEQYF
cdr3_nt: TGTGCCAGCAGCTTCAAGGCTAGCGGGGATTTCTACGAGCAGTACTTC

d_call: TRBD2
clone_size: -
v_call: TRBV5-1
j_call: TRBJ2-1
cdr3_aa: CASSSRAGVYNEQFF
cdr3_nt: TGCGCCAGCAGCTCTCGAGCGGGGGTCTACAATGAGCAGTTCTTC

d_call: TRBD1
clone_size: -
v_call: TRBV4-1
j_call: TRBJ2-2
cdr3_aa: CASSRQGRTGELFF
cdr3_nt: TGCGCCAGCAGCCGACAGGGGCGCACCGGGGAGCTGTTTTTT